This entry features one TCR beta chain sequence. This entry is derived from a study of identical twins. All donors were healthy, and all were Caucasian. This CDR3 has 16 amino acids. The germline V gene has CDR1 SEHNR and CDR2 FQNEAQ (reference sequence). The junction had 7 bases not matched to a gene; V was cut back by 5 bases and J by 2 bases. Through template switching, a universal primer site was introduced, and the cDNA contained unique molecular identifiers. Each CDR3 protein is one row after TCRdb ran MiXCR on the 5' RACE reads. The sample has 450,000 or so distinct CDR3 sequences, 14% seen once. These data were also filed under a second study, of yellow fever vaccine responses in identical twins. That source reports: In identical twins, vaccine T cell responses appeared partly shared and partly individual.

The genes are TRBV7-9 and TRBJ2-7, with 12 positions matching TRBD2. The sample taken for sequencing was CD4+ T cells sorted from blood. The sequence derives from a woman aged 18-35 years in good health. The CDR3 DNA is TGTGCCAGCAGCCCGATCACTAGCGGGAGGCCCTACGAGCAGTACTTC. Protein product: CASSPITSGRPYEQYF.